This TCR beta chain was obtained from a study of post-analysis software for immune sequencing data (dated by TCRdb to 2013 to 2016). Some background on the complete study: Disease courses on record covered relapsing-remitting, secondary progressive and progressive-relapsing multiple sclerosis, though some patients had no subtype annotation. A subset of samples was prepared in parallel using single-end sample barcoding, then pooled and co-amplified after Illumina adapter ligation. Patient repertoires were compared against ten to twelve previously published healthy control repertoires from donors aged about 6 to 27 years.

TCR beta repertoires were profiled from peripheral blood of more than ten young patients with multiple sclerosis to demonstrate the VDJtools post-analysis software. Multiple sclerosis patients were children and adolescents aged about 6 to 15 years. The investigation overall reported the following: Direct clustering with F measure showed strong co-clustering of samples prepared in the same batch, prompting a batch-effect correction. Multiple sclerosis patients had significantly lower normalized Chao1 diversity than controls, a result that suggests substantial peripheral T-cell clonal expansion. The multiple sclerosis patient group was slightly younger than the control group.

Receptors were amplified or captured by PCR. TCRdb names Illumina HiSeq 2500 as the instrument used. To reduce PCR and sequencing biases, unique molecular identifiers were incorporated into the TCR beta cDNA libraries. Every 1 to 10 million input T cells yielded approximately 500,000 cDNA molecules, meaning each molecule approximated one T cell. The patient libraries were prepared and sequenced with the same protocol used for the earlier healthy control dataset. Within a given batch, samples were prepared together, multiplexed and sequenced on the same HiSeq lane. The authors' pipeline ran thus. MIGEC was used to process the raw barcoded reads, and molecular identifier groups with only a single read were discarded before consensus assembly and CDR3 extraction. VDJtools was used for post-analysis of the clonotype tables, with diversity normalized by down-sampling every dataset to the smallest sample size. In repertoire overlap clustering, CDR3 amino acid sequences, but not nucleotide sequences, were matched to correct batch-related cross-sample contamination. TCRdb took the public reads, trimmed them with fastp at Q25, ran MiXCR for clone calling and kept in-frame beta chains. Here each entry gathers all rows of one CDR3 protein and keeps the most common genes and DNA. These V and J calls originate from TCRdb's pipeline instead of the authors' own analysis. This sample gives hundreds of thousands of distinct CDR3 sequences in total; roughly 36% of them show up just once. Clones ranked in the top ten supply 13% of the sample.

In the case of this clonotype: This receptor's antigen is unknown. Base-call qualities are not available, and no considerably larger clone is one nucleotide away.

The sequence was obtained from a girl under 18 with multiple sclerosis. Sequences were obtained from blood.

In nucleotides, the sequence is TGTGCCATCAGGGAGGTCTTCAGGAACACTGAAGCTTTCTTT. Its protein product is CAIREVFRNTEAFF. The chain is encoded by TRBV10-3 joined to TRBJ1-1, with no confident D gene call. CDR1 ENHRY and CDR2 SYGVKD are derived from the germline V gene. Its CDR3 holds 14 amino acids, cysteine through phenylalanine. The entry retains the CDR3 DNA only, 42 bases that are in frame from base 1. A distance of 12 bases separates the germline ends of V and J, which lose 6 bases and 1 base respectively.